The 23 T cell receptor beta chains presented below share a single source sample, sequenced in a study of PD-L1 blockade in urothelial cancer. Profiling relied on immunoSEQ multiplex PCR, and the TCRdb table lists in-frame clones only, not all of them. The sample records about 50,000 clones, about four fifths being singletons. Described time point: peripheral blood 6 weeks after treatment start. Sequencing used PBMCs, obtained around atezolizumab (anti-PD-L1) treatment. The receptors here all came from a man aged 65 to 79 with urothelial cancer.

A few counts support this clone. The V call is TRBV30, the J call TRBJ1-2; tentatively, D is TRBD1 (6 bases). Germline V gene sequence: CDR1 GTSNPN, CDR2 SVGIG (reference sequence). V lost 2 bases and J lost 7, with 14 bases in between. The CDR3 has 13 amino acids. CDR3 sequence (DNA): TGTGCCTGGAGTTCAACAGGGCAAGTTGGCTACACCTTC. Amino acids: CAWSSTGQVGYTF.

V and J are TRBV5-1 and TRBJ2-2, with TRBD1 matching over 12 bases. Germline V CDR1 and CDR2: SGHRS, YFSETQ. The CDR3 runs 16 residues. V was pared by 4 bases and J by 7 bases, with 8 bases of the junction left unmatched. CDR3 residues: CASSPWGQGAVGELFF. CDR3 in DNA: TGCGCCAGCAGCCCCTGGGGACAGGGGGCAGTCGGGGAGCTGTTTTTT.

This chain uses TRBV7-2 with TRBJ2-2, with D uncertain. The V end was cut by 6 bases, the J end by 9 bases, with 11 bases between. Germline V gene sequence: CDR1 SGHTA, CDR2 FQGNSA. This CDR3 region has 12 residues. CDR3: CASRKETRELFF. CDR3 coding DNA: TGTGCCAGCAGGAAAGAAACAAGGGAGCTGTTTTTT.

The chain is built from TRBV16 and TRBJ2-3, with D possibly matching TRBD1 (7 bases). Germline V CDR1 and CDR2: KGHSY, FQNENV. Between the trimmed V and J ends, which lost 0 bases and 5 bases, there was a span of 12 bases. This CDR3 contains 15 residues. CDR3 in DNA: TGTGCCAGCAGCCAATCCCCAGGGGGAGGAGATACGCAGTATTTT. Its translation is CASSQSPGGGDTQYF.

V usage is TRBV7-2 and J usage is TRBJ2-5; D gene unclear. There are 16 residues in the CDR3. Germline V gene lookup returns CDR1 SGHTA and CDR2 FQGNSA. The ends were cut back, 3 bases at V and 4 bases at J, with 18 bases in the middle. The CDR3 DNA reads TGTGCCAGCAGCTTGCGACGCCTAGAAAGCTCAGAGACCCAGTACTTC. Protein sequence: CASSLRRLESSETQYF.

J is TRBJ1-1 and V is TRBV5-4; a possible D gene is TRBD1 (5 bases). Trimming cost V 4 bases and J 1 base, with 14 bases left between them. CDR3 length: 15 amino acids. Germline V gives CDR1 SGHNT, CDR2 YYREEE (reference sequence). CDR3 sequence reads: CASSPAGGENTEAFF. CDR3 nucleotides: TGTGCCAGCAGCCCGGCGGGGGGGGAGAACACTGAAGCTTTCTTT.

In DNA form, the CDR3 reads TGTGCCAGCAGTACGACGGCGGGACAGCCCTCTGGGGCCAACGTCCTGACTTTC. Its protein product is CASSTTAGQPSGANVLTF. V gene TRBV27 combines with J gene TRBJ2-6; D may be TRBD1 (7 bases). The V and J ends lost 5 bases and 0 bases respectively, with 17 bases between them. CDR3 size: 18 residues. The germline V gene has CDR1 MNHEY and CDR2 SMNVEV (reference sequence).

The chain has TRBV5-1 and TRBJ1-4; 10 bases agree with TRBD1. J gave up 7 bases and V 0 bases, and 9 bases lay outside the gene matches. From germline, CDR1 is SGHRS and CDR2 YFSETQ. The CDR3 is 17 amino acids. CDR3 region: CASSLGQGADEIEKLFF. In nucleotides, the CDR3 is TGCGCCAGCAGCTTGGGACAGGGGGCGGATGAAATTGAAAAACTGTTTTTT. Combining the CDR3 with reference TRBV5-1 and TRBJ1-4 gives the whole variable domain KAGVTQTPRYLIKTRGQQVTLSCSPISGHRSVSWYQQTPGQGLQFLFEYFSETQRNKGNFPGRFSGRQFSNSRSEMNVSTLELGDSALYLCASSLGQGADEIEKLFFGSGTQLSVL.

The chain combines TRBV5-5 with TRBJ1-3, with 8 bases matching TRBD1. The CDR3 totals 16 residues. Looked up from germline, CDR1 is SGHKS and CDR2 is YYEKEE (reference sequence). V trimming: 4 bases; J trimming: 0 bases; junction bases outside the gene matches: 6. The CDR3 here is CASSIHRGDSGNTIYF. CDR3 nucleotides: TGTGCCAGCAGCATTCACAGGGGGGACTCTGGAAACACCATATATTTT.

The chain is built from TRBV28 and TRBJ1-5; 7 bases are a match to TRBD1. The CDR3 contains 15 residues. Germline-derived CDR1 and CDR2 are MDHEN and SYDVKM. Trimming removed 1 base from V and 4 bases from J; junction bases left unmatched: 4. CDR3 protein: CASSLSGQFNQPQHF. CDR3 nucleotides: TGTGCCAGCAGTTTATCGGGACAGTTTAATCAGCCCCAGCATTTT.

This clone was seen only once. The rearrangement uses TRBV5-1 and TRBJ2-2, with unresolved D. The ends were cut back, 0 bases at V and 0 bases at J, with 9 bases in the middle. This CDR3 is 16 amino acids long. The germline gives CDR1 SGHRS, CDR2 YFSETQ. The CDR3: CASSLENTANTGELFF. The CDR3 DNA follows: TGCGCCAGCAGCTTGGAGAACACAGCGAACACCGGGGAGCTGTTTTTT.

This clone was recorded only once. This chain connects TRBV5-1 to TRBJ2-3, with D tentatively TRBD2 (6 bases). The V and J ends lost 6 bases and 2 bases respectively, with 13 bases between them. The CDR3 sequence is 14 residues long. The germline gives CDR1 SGHRS, CDR2 YFSETQ. CDR3 in amino acids: CASNLDYTTDTQYF. The DNA of the CDR3 is TGCGCCAGCAACCTGGACTATACCACAGATACGCAGTATTTT.

The rearrangement uses TRBV29-1 and TRBJ2-7; D perhaps matches TRBD1 (6 bases). The V gene's germline CDR1 is SQVTM and CDR2 ANQGSEA. The CDR3 is 13 residues long. The germline V and J ends were trimmed by 7 bases and 0 bases, with 13 bases remaining between them. CDR3 protein: CSALRDTSYEQYF. Here the CDR3 DNA reads TGCAGCGCGCTCCGGGACACCTCCTACGAGCAGTACTTC.

The chain uses TRBV7-9 and TRBJ1-1; perhaps TRBD1 as D (6 bases). The CDR3 consists of 16 residues. CDR1 SEHNR and CDR2 FQNEAQ come from the germline V gene (reference sequence). The V end was cut by 1 base, the J end by 0 bases, with 12 bases between. CDR3 nucleotide sequence: TGTGCCAGCAGCTTAGGGGGGCGGGGGTTGAACACTGAAGCTTTCTTT. Translation gives CASSLGGRGLNTEAFF.

This clone was detected only once. The chain combines TRBV7-6 with TRBJ2-5; weak D call: TRBD2 (5 bases). There are 14 residues in the CDR3. Deletions cut 5 bases from V and 10 bases from J, with 20 bases between. Germline CDR1 SGHVS, CDR2 FNYEAQ. DNA of the CDR3: TGTGCCAGCAGCCGGGCGGGCTCGATCGAGGGCCAGTACTTC. Protein sequence: CASSRAGSIEGQYF.

The rearrangement uses TRBV15 and TRBJ2-3; 13 nucleotides match TRBD2. CDR3 length: 19 amino acids. V dropped 0 bases and J dropped 5; count of bases not matched to a gene: 11. In germline, CDR1 is LNHNV, CDR2 YYDKDF (reference sequence). CDR3 sequence reads: CATSRDGPGLAGVRDTQYF. In DNA form, the CDR3 reads TGTGCCACCAGCAGAGATGGCCCAGGACTAGCGGGAGTGAGAGATACGCAGTATTTT.

The chain combines TRBV7-3 with TRBJ2-1; 8 bases map to TRBD2. V was clipped by 1 base and J by 2 bases; unmatched bases: 4. CDR3 length: 16 amino acids. From germline, CDR1 is SGHTA and CDR2 FQGTGA. The CDR3 bases are TGTGCCAGCAGCTTAATCCCGGGACTAGCCTACAATGAGCAGTTCTTC. Protein sequence: CASSLIPGLAYNEQFF.

This chain joins TRBV5-6 and TRBJ2-7, with no clear D. CDR3 length equals 13 residues. V was trimmed by 0 bases and J by 5 bases, leaving 9 bases between them. The V gene's germline CDR1 is SGHDT and CDR2 YYEEEE. CDR3 region: CASSLVQANEQYF. In DNA, the CDR3 is TGTGCCAGCAGCTTGGTCCAAGCGAACGAGCAGTACTTC.

This clone has a handful of counts. V gene TRBV5-1 combines with J gene TRBJ2-1; a weak D match, TRBD1 (6 bases). Germline V gene data show CDR1 as SGHRS and CDR2 as YFSETQ. CDR3 length: 15 residues. Trimming took 0 bases from V and 5 from J, leaving 12 bases between them. The CDR3: CASSLVGTTNNEQFF. The CDR3 DNA is TGCGCCAGCAGCTTGGTGGGGACAACGAACAATGAGCAGTTCTTC.

The rearrangement uses TRBV5-1 and TRBJ2-7, with TRBD1 identical over 7 bases. CDR1 and CDR2 from the germline V gene are SGHRS and YFSETQ. The CDR3 runs 15 residues. With V trimmed by 3 bases and J by 2 bases, 8 bases remained unmatched. DNA for the CDR3: TGCGCCAGCAGCTCGGGACAGCTAGACCCCTACGAGCAGTACTTC. It encodes CASSSGQLDPYEQYF.

The chain has TRBV27 and TRBJ2-2; 9 bases align to TRBD1. CDR3 size: 16 residues. Germline CDR1 reads MNHEY; CDR2 reads SMNVEV (reference sequence). The ends lost 1 base at V and 1 base at J; junction bases unmatched: 1. CDR3 sequence (DNA): TGTGCCAGCAGTTTATGGGACAGGGTGAACACCGGGGAGCTGTTTTTT. Encoded protein: CASSLWDRVNTGELFF.

The chain recombines TRBV28 with TRBJ2-7; TRBD1 is a possible D gene (5 bases). Germline V gene sequence: CDR1 MDHEN, CDR2 SYDVKM. V lost 8 bases and J lost 6, with 11 bases in between. CDR3 length: 11 residues. Written as DNA, the CDR3 is TGTGCCAGCCGGCAGGGCTCCGAGCAGTACTTC. Protein product: CASRQGSEQYF.

The chain is built from TRBV4-2 and TRBJ1-3, with D possibly TRBD1 on 5 matching bases. This CDR3 contains 15 residues. Trimming removed 0 bases at V and 3 bases at J, with 9 bases between. CDR1 and CDR2 from the germline V gene are LGHNA and YNFKEQ. Here the CDR3 DNA reads TGTGCCAGCAGCCAAGACGGGGGGAGTGGAAACACCATATATTTT. Residues: CASSQDGGSGNTIYF.